Sequencing of this T cell receptor (beta chain) was carried out in a study of blood T cell repertoires in COVID-19. Study overall: The cDNA or gDNA used as material had been derived from T cells, B-cell-depleted T cells, or PBMCs.

CDR3 length: 15 amino acids. The V gene's germline CDR1 is LGHNA and CDR2 YSLEER. Trimming removed 4 bases from V and 4 bases from J, with 13 bases in between. Per the authors' pipeline: Reference gene primer amplification in the assay estimated nucleated cell counts. Sequencing was performed with immunoSEQ multiplex PCR; in TCRdb, only in-frame clones are kept and a portion is missing. That table is the source of V, J and clone size, and D and trimming were worked out from the DNA. The sample includes 90,000 to 130,000 clones, less than 85% of them seen just once. The receptor's source is a woman aged 80 or over with acute or convalescent COVID-19. This sequence joins TRBV4-3 and TRBJ1-4; D is possibly TRBD1 (5 bases). The source material was peripheral blood. The CDR3 region has the DNA TGCGCCAGCAGCCCCGTAGGGGATTATAATGAAAAACTGTTTTTT. Translated, it gives CASSPVGDYNEKLFF.